This entry lists 12 T cell receptor beta chains sequenced from one sample in a study of tumor and adjacent non-tumor tissue in lung cancer. TCRbeta libraries were built with three rounds of nested PCR, modified from ARM-PCR. Using its own MiXCR run on the multiplex PCR reads, TCRdb lists one record per CDR3 protein. Here the sample spans fewer than 150,000 distinct CDR3 sequences, roughly 66% being singletons. The template was RNA from unsorted bulk tissue. The specimen sequenced was lung tumor tissue. These receptors originate from a man in his 60s with small cell lung cancer.

As to this clonotype: One junction end does not reproduce the germline sequence, and a read error may be involved. The V gene is TRBV29-1, the J gene TRBJ2-3; tentatively, D is TRBD2 (6 bases). Germline-derived CDR1 and CDR2 are SQVTM and ANQGSEA. This CDR3 has 14 amino acids. CDR3 coding DNA: TGCAGTGTTCGGATAGCGGTGCTCACAGAAACGCAGTATTTT. Amino acid sequence: CSVRIAVLTETQYF.

For this clonotype: Its ends do not fully match the called genes, so a read error is possible. J is TRBJ2-7 and V is TRBV20-1, with no clear D. Germline values: CDR1 DFQATT, CDR2 SNEGSKA (reference sequence). The CDR3 consists of 12 residues. This chain's CDR3 is CSAWQDQDEPYF. In DNA, the CDR3 is TGCAGTGCATGGCAGGATCAAGACGAGCCGTACTTC.

This chain links TRBV28 with TRBJ1-6; D possibly corresponds to TRBD1 (6 bases). CDR1 and CDR2 (germline): MDHEN, SYDVKM. The CDR3 is 16 amino acids. The V and J ends lost 6 bases and 2 bases respectively, with 14 bases between them. The CDR3 sequence is CASSPRGKPYNSPLHF. The CDR3 bases are TGTGCCAGCAGCCCCAGGGGAAAGCCCTATAATTCACCCCTCCACTTT.

The gene calls are TRBV11-1 and TRBJ1-5; D ambiguous. Per germline, CDR1 SGHAT and CDR2 FQDESV (reference sequence). Trimming cost V 1 base and J 4 bases, with 8 bases left between them. The length of the CDR3 is 14 residues. CDR3 residues: CASSLGGRNQPQHF. CDR3 nucleotides: TGTGCCAGCAGCTTAGGAGGGCGGAATCAGCCCCAGCATTTT.

As regards this clonotype: The junction differs from germline at one of its ends, possibly a read error. The rearrangement links TRBV11-3 to TRBJ2-1, with D unclear. From germline, CDR1 is SGHNT and CDR2 YENEEA. The length of the CDR3 is 13 residues. The CDR3 protein is CVSSTKNEDEQFF. Here the CDR3 DNA reads TGTGTCAGCAGTACAAAGAATGAGGACGAGCAGTTCTTC.

J is TRBJ1-2 and V is TRBV5-1; D is perhaps TRBD1 (6 bases). V lost 1 base and J 7 bases, leaving 11 bases between the germline ends. Germline CDR1 is SGHRS and CDR2 is YFSETQ. This CDR3 is built from 13 residues. CDR3 amino acids: CASSLRGGTGYTF. The CDR3 nucleotides are TGCGCCAGCAGCTTGCGAGGGGGAACTGGCTACACCTTC.

In the case of this clonotype: The junction shows a germline mismatch at one end, possibly a read error. This sequence joins TRBV4-1 and TRBJ2-2; 8 bases are shared with TRBD2. Per the germline V gene, CDR1 is MGHRA and CDR2 is YSYEKL. The CDR3 has 18 amino acids. The CDR3 here is CAISQDWRSGANTGELFF. DNA for the CDR3: TGCGCCATCAGCCAAGATTGGCGTAGCGGGGCCAACACCGGGGAGCTGTTTTTT.

In its sample, this clonotype was seen many times. CDR3 in amino acids: CAWSPTGGWHTEAFF. Here the CDR3 DNA reads TGTGCCTGGAGTCCCACAGGGGGCTGGCACACTGAAGCTTTCTTT. This rearrangement joins TRBV30 to TRBJ1-1; TRBD1 matches at 9 bases. Germline CDR1 GTSNPN, CDR2 SVGIG (reference sequence). Trimming at V came to 2 bases and at J to 3 bases, leaving 7 bases not matched to a gene. The CDR3 loop spans 15 amino acids.

This clonotype was seen once. One end of the junction varies from germline; a read error may be responsible. V and J are TRBV6-1 and TRBJ2-1; TRBD2 agrees at 8 bases. CDR1 and CDR2 (germline): MNHNS, SASEGT. There are 17 residues in the CDR3. The chain's CDR3 is CANSRLRTSRRANDQFF. DNA of the CDR3: TGTGCCAACAGTCGTCTCCGGACTAGCAGGAGGGCGAATGACCAGTTCTTC.

In its sample, this clonotype was seen once. CDR3 protein: CNVARGRTNTEAFF. For the CDR3, the DNA is TGCAATGTGGCGAGGGGGAGGACTAACACTGAAGCTTTCTTT. The rearrangement links TRBV20-1 to TRBJ1-1; D is possibly TRBD1 (6 bases). The CDR3 has 14 amino acids. Germline V gene sequence: CDR1 DFQATT, CDR2 SNEGSKA (reference sequence).

V usage is TRBV28 and J usage is TRBJ1-3; D unclear. The germline V gene encodes CDR1 MDHEN and CDR2 SYDVKM. Trimming removed 8 bases from V and 0 bases from J, with 8 bases in between. The CDR3 contains 13 residues. The CDR3 nucleotides read TGTGCCAGCGCGGGTTTCTCTGGAAACACCATATATTTT. Amino acid sequence: CASAGFSGNTIYF.

This chain connects TRBV6-6 to TRBJ1-3; D is uncertain. Germline loops: CDR1 MNHNY, CDR2 SVGAGI (reference sequence). The CDR3 is 15 residues long. The V end lost 9 bases, the J end lost 5 bases, and 20 bases lay between the germline ends. The CDR3 coding sequence is TGTGCCAGAAGCCCCGGGGTATCTGCTAGAAACACCATATATTTT. This encodes CARSPGVSARNTIYF.